This is a list of T cell receptor beta chains from one sample in a study of blood T cell repertoires in COVID-19. Profiled with immunoSEQ multiplex PCR; TCRdb holds only in-frame clones, not every one. The sample lists some 300,000 clones, about 88% seen once, with roughly 13% in the top ten. Sequenced input: peripheral blood. The receptors were sampled from a woman aged 70-85 years with COVID-19, enrolled during active disease. Both conserved end residues are part of each CDR3. A D gene is named only where the DNA matches it firmly. Some rows mark clone size as missing; the rest say once, few, many or name a class of expanded clone.

>TRBJ2-7|TRBV11-2|-|-
CASSFDSGPEYF
TGTGCCAGCAGCTTTGATTCTGGGCCCGAGTACTTC
>TRBJ1-3|TRBV30|-|TRBD1
CAWSRTTGSGNTIYF
TGTGCCTGGAGCCGGACGACAGGGTCTGGAAACACCATATATTTT
>TRBJ1-6|TRBV5-1|-|-
CASSLVQSSYNSPLHF
TGCGCCAGCAGCTTGGTACAGAGCTCCTATAATTCACCCCTCCACTTT
>TRBJ2-5|TRBV7-8|-|TRBD2
CASSSGLAALETQYF
TGTGCCAGCAGCTCCGGACTAGCGGCGTTAGAGACCCAGTACTTC
>TRBJ2-1|TRBV24-1|-|-
CATSVGRGRNEQFF
TGTGCCACCAGTGTGGGCAGGGGGAGGAATGAGCAGTTCTTC
>TRBJ2-3|TRBV4-1|-|TRBD1
CASSQDQGAWTDTQYF
TGCGCCAGCAGCCAAGACCAGGGGGCATGGACAGATACGCAGTATTTT
>TRBJ1-1|TRBV10-3|-|-
CAISEALQDTEAFF
TGTGCCATCAGTGAGGCCCTTCAGGACACTGAAGCTTTCTTT
>TRBJ2-3|TRBV9|few|TRBD2
CASSPRWASGGSDTQYF
TGTGCCAGCAGCCCCCGCTGGGCTAGCGGGGGTTCAGATACGCAGTATTTT
>TRBJ1-3|TRBV7-2|few|-
CASSLGLVSGNTIYF
TGTGCCAGCAGCTTAGGTCTAGTCTCTGGAAACACCATATATTTT
>TRBJ2-5|TRBV24-1|-|-
CATSDPTGYQETQYF
TGTGCCACCAGTGACCCCACAGGGTACCAAGAGACCCAGTACTTC
>TRBJ1-2|TRBV6-1|once|TRBD1
CASSEYSTGSGYGYTF
TGTGCCAGCAGTGAATACTCGACAGGGAGCGGCTATGGCTACACCTTC
>TRBJ2-7|TRBV12-5|-|TRBD1
CASGLGQGYEQYF
TGTGCTAGTGGTCTCGGACAGGGCTACGAGCAGTACTTC
>TRBJ1-3|TRBV2|-|TRBD1
CASTPLTGRGNTIYF
TGTGCCAGCACCCCATTGACAGGGCGCGGAAACACCATATATTTT
>TRBJ1-2|TRBV7-9|-|TRBD1
CASSLGTENGYTF
TGTGCCAGCAGCCTGGGGACAGAGAATGGCTACACCTTC
>TRBJ2-5|TRBV30|-|TRBD1
CAWSEGSGGPKETQYF
TGTGCCTGGAGTGAGGGGTCAGGGGGACCCAAGGAGACCCAGTACTTC
>TRBJ2-7|TRBV11-2|-|TRBD1
CASSLPTGEISYEQYF
TGTGCCAGCAGCTTGCCCACAGGGGAAATCTCCTACGAGCAGTACTTC
>TRBJ2-7|TRBV29-1|-|-
CSVEGGGGAAYEQYF
TGCAGCGTTGAAGGAGGAGGGGGGGCGGCCTACGAGCAGTACTTC
>TRBJ1-1|TRBV19|-|-
CASSAGRLNTEAFF
TGTGCCAGTAGTGCGGGACGGCTGAACACTGAAGCTTTCTTT
>TRBJ2-3|TRBV5-4|-|-
CASSLWGGIVTDTQYF
TGTGCCAGCAGCTTGTGGGGGGGCATCGTAACAGATACGCAGTATTTT
>TRBJ1-1|TRBV5-1|-|-
CASSPVGGLGTEAFF
TGCGCCAGCAGCCCCGTGGGGGGGCTGGGCACTGAAGCTTTCTTT
>TRBJ1-5|TRBV5-6|-|TRBD1
CASSLNWDRGDQPQHF
TGTGCCAGCAGCTTAAACTGGGACAGGGGGGATCAGCCCCAGCATTTT
>TRBJ2-1|TRBV30|-|TRBD1
CAFTLTGIHEQFF
TGTGCCTTTACTCTGACAGGGATCCATGAGCAGTTCTTC
>TRBJ1-1|TRBV2|once|-
CASIQGRGTTEAFF
TGTGCCAGCATCCAGGGGAGAGGAACCACTGAAGCTTTCTTT
>TRBJ1-1|TRBV19|-|-
CASRLSGGALTEAFF
TGTGCCAGTCGTCTGTCGGGGGGGGCATTAACTGAAGCTTTCTTT
>TRBJ1-1|TRBV4-1|-|-
CASSQDQQGRGFTEAFF
TGCGCCAGCAGCCAAGATCAACAGGGTAGGGGTTTCACTGAAGCTTTCTTT
>TRBJ2-2|TRBV9|-|TRBD2
CASSVDSGGITGELFF
TGTGCCAGCAGCGTAGACAGCGGGGGTATAACCGGGGAGCTGTTTTTT
>TRBJ2-7|TRBV5-8|-|-
CASSWDNYEQYF
TGTGCCAGCAGCTGGGACAACTACGAGCAGTACTTC
>TRBJ2-1|TRBV28|-|TRBD1
CASSYSGQGRNEQFF
TGTGCCAGCAGTTACTCGGGACAGGGACGCAATGAGCAGTTCTTC
>TRBJ2-7|TRBV18|-|TRBD1
CASSSTNRGREQYF
TGTGCCAGCTCATCGACAAACAGGGGGCGCGAGCAGTACTTC